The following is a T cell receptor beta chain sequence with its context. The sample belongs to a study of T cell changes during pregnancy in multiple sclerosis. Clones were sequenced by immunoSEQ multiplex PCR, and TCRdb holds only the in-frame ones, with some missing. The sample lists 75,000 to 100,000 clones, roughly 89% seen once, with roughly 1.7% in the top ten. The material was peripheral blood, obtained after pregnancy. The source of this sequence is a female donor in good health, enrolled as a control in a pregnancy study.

The CDR3 nucleotides are TGTGCCAGCAGCTCAACGACAGCCATCAATTCACCCCTCCACTTT. It specifies CASSSTTAINSPLHF. The rearrangement uses TRBV7-3 and TRBJ1-6; D possibly corresponds to TRBD1 (5 bases). V was pared by 4 bases and J by 7 bases, with 14 bases between. CDR3 length equals 15 residues. Germline-derived CDR1 and CDR2 are SGHTA and FQGTGA.